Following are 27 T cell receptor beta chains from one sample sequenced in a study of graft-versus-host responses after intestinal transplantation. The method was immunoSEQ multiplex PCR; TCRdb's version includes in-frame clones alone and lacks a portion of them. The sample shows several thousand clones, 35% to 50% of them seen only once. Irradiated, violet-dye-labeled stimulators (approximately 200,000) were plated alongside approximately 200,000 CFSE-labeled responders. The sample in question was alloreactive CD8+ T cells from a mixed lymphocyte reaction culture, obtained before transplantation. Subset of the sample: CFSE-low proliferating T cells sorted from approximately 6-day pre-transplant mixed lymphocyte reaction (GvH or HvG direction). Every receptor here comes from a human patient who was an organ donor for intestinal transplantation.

CDR3 sequence reads: CASSDSLTTFNEKLFF. The DNA of the CDR3 is TGTGCCAGCAGTGACTCGTTGACAACTTTTAATGAAAAACTGTTTTTT. The gene calls are TRBV6-4 and TRBJ1-4; D remains ambiguous. The CDR3 spans 16 residues. Per the germline V gene, CDR1 is MRHNA and CDR2 is SNTAGT. V was cut by 0 bases and J by 4 bases, with 12 bases left in between.

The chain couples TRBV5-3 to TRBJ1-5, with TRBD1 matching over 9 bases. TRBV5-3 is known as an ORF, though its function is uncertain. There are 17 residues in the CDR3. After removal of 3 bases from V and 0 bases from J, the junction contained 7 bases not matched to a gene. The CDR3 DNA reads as TGTGCCAGAAGCTCGGGACAGGGAGGTTATAGCAATCAGCCCCAGCATTTT. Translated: CARSSGQGGYSNQPQHF.

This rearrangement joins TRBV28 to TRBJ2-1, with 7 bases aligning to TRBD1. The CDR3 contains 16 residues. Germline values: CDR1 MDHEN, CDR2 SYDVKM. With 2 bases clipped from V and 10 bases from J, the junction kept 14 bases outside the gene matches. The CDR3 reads CASSLGWGGQVWEQFF. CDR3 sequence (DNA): TGTGCCAGCAGTTTAGGATGGGGCGGACAGGTATGGGAGCAGTTCTTC.

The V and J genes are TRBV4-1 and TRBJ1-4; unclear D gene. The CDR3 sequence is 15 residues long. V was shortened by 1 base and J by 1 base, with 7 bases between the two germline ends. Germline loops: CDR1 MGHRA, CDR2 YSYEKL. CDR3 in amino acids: CASSQVRETNEKLFF. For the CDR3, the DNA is TGCGCCAGCAGCCAAGTTCGGGAAACTAATGAAAAACTGTTTTTT.

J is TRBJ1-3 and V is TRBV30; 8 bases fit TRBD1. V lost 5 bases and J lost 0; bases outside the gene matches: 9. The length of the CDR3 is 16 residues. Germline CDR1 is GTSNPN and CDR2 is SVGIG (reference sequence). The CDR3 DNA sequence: TGTGCCTGGCCCAAGACAGGGGCCACCTCTGGAAACACCATATATTTT. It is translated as CAWPKTGATSGNTIYF.

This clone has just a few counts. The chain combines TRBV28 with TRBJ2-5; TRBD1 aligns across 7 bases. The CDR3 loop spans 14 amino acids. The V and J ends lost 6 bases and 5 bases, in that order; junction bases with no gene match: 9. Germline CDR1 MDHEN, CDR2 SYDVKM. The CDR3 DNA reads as TGTGCCAGCAGCCCATGGACAGGATGGGAGACCCAGTACTTC. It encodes CASSPWTGWETQYF.

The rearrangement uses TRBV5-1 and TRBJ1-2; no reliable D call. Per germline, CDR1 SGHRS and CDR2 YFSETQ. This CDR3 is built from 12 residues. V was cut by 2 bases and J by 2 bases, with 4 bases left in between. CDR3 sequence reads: CASSFLNYGYTF. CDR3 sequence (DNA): TGCGCCAGCAGCTTCTTAAACTATGGCTACACCTTC.

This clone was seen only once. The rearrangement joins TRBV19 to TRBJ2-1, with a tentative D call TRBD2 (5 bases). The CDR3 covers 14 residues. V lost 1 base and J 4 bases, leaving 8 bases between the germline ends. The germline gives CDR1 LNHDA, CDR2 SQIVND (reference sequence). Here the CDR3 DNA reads TGTGCCAGTAGTATAGGCGAGCGGTACAATGAGCAGTTCTTC. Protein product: CASSIGERYNEQFF.

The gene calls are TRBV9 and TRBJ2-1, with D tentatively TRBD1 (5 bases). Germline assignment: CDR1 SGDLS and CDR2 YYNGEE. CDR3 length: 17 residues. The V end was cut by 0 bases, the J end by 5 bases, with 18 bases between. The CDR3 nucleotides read TGTGCCAGCAGCGTAGATCCAGGGCACAGACGAAACAATGAGCAGTTCTTC. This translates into CASSVDPGHRRNNEQFF. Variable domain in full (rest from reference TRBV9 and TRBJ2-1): DSGVTQTPKHLITATGQRVTLRCSPRSGDLSVYWYQQSLDQGLQFLIQYYNGEERAKGNILERFSAQQFPDLHSELNLSSLELGDSALYFCASSVDPGHRRNNEQFFGPGTRLTVL.

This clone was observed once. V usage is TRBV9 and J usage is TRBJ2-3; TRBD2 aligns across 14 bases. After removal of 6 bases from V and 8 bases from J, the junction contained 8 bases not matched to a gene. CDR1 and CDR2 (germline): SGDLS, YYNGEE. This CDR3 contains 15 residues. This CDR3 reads CASTPGLAGGGTQYF. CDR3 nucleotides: TGTGCCAGCACCCCCGGACTAGCGGGAGGTGGTACGCAGTATTTT.

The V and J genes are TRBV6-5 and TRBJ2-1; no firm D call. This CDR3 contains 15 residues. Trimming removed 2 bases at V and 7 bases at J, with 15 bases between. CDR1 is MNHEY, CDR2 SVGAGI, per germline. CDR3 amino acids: CASSYVARPANEQFF. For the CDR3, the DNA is TGTGCCAGCAGTTACGTCGCCAGGCCGGCAAATGAGCAGTTCTTC.

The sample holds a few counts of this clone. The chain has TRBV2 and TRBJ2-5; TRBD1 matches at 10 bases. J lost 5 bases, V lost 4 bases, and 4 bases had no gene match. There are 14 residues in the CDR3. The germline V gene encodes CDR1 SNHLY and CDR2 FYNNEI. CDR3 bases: TGTGCCAGCAGTGGGACAGGGGGGTACGAGACCCAGTACTTC. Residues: CASSGTGGYETQYF. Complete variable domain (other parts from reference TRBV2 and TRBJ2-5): EPEVTQTPSHQVTQMGQEVILRCVPISNHLYFYWYRQILGQKVEFLVSFYNNEISEKSEIFDDQFSVERPDGSNFTLKIRSTKLEDSAMYFCASSGTGGYETQYFGPGTRLLVL.

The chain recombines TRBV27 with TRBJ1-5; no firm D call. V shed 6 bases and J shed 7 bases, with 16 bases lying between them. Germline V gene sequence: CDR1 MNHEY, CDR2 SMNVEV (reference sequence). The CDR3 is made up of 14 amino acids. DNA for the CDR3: TGTGCCAGCAGGTCGGCGGGGTTGGAACAGCCCCAGCATTTT. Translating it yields CASRSAGLEQPQHF.

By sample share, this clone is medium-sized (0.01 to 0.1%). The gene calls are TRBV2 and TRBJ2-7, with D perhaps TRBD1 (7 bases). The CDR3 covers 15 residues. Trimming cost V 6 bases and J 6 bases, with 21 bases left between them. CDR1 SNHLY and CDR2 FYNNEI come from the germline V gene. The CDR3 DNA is TGTGCCAGCAGCCTAGCGTTCGGGACAGCAATCGAGCAGTACTTC. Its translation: CASSLAFGTAIEQYF.

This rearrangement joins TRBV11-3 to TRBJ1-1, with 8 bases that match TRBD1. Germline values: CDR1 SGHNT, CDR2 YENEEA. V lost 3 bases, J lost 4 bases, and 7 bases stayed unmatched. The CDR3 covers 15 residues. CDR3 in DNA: TGTGCCAGCAGCTTGTCCGACAGGGGATTCACTGAAGCTTTCTTT. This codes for CASSLSDRGFTEAFF.

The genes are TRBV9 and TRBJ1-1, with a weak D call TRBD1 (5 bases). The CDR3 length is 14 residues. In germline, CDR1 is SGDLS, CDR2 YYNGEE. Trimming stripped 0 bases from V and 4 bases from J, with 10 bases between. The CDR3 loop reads CASSVVGGFTEAFF. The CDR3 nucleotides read TGTGCCAGCAGCGTAGTGGGGGGGTTCACTGAAGCTTTCTTT. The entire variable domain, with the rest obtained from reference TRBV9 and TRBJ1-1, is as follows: DSGVTQTPKHLITATGQRVTLRCSPRSGDLSVYWYQQSLDQGLQFLIQYYNGEERAKGNILERFSAQQFPDLHSELNLSSLELGDSALYFCASSVVGGFTEAFFGQGTRLTVV.

The CDR3 DNA is TGCGCCAGCAGCTTGGGTGGAGCCCACGATGAGCAGTTCTTC. It is translated as CASSLGGAHDEQFF. This chain connects TRBV5-1 to TRBJ2-1; D ambiguous. The CDR3 has 14 residues. Looked up from germline, CDR1 is SGHRS and CDR2 is YFSETQ. V gave up 0 bases and J gave up 8 bases, with 12 bases separating them. Full variable domain (outside the CDR3, taken from reference TRBV5-1 and TRBJ2-1): KAGVTQTPRYLIKTRGQQVTLSCSPISGHRSVSWYQQTPGQGLQFLFEYFSETQRNKGNFPGRFSGRQFSNSRSEMNVSTLELGDSALYLCASSLGGAHDEQFFGPGTRLTVL.

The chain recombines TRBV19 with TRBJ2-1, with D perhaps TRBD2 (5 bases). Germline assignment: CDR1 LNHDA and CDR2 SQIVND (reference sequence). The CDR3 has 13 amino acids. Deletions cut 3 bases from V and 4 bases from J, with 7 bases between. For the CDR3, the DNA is TGTGCCAGTAGTATGGACTCGTACAATGAGCAGTTCTTC. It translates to CASSMDSYNEQFF.

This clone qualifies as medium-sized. The CDR3 protein is CASSPPAASYEQYF. CDR3 sequence (DNA): TGTGCCAGCTCACCACCAGCCGCGTCCTACGAGCAGTACTTC. The chain combines TRBV18 with TRBJ2-7; D is unresolved. Per germline, CDR1 KGHSH and CDR2 LQKENI. CDR3 length: 14 residues. V was cut by 0 bases and J by 1 base, with 7 bases left in between.

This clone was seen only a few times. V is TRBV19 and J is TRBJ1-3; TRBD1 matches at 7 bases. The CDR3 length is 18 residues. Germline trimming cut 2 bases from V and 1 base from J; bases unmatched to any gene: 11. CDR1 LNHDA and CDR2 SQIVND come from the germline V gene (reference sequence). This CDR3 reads CASSIRKGGFWSGNTIYF. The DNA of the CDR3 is TGTGCCAGTAGTATAAGAAAAGGGGGCTTCTGGTCTGGAAACACCATATATTTT.

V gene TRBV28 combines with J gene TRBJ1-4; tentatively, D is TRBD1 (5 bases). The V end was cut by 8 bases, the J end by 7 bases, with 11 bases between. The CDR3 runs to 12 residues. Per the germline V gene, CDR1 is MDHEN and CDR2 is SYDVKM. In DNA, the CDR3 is TGTGCCAGCGGCGTTAGGGGTGAAAAACTGTTTTTT. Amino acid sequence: CASGVRGEKLFF. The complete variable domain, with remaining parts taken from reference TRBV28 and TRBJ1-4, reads DVKVTQSSRYLVKRTGEKVFLECVQDMDHENMFWYRQDPGLGLRLIYFSYDVKMKEKGDIPEGYSVSREKKERFSLILESASTNQTSMYLCASGVRGEKLFFGSGTQLSVL.

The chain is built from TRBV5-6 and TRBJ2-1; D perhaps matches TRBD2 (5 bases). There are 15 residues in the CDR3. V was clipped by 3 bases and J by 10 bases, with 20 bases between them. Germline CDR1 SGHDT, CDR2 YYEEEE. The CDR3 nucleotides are TGTGCCAGCAGCTCCGTGAGGGCTGTTTTTCCCGAGCAGTTCTTC. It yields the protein CASSSVRAVFPEQFF.

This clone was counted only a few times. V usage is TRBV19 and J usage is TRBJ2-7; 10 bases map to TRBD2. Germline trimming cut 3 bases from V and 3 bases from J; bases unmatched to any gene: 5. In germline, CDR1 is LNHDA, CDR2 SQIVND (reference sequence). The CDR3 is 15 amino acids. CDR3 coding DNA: TGTGCCAGTAGTATTGGATCTAGCGGGGGCTACGAGCAGTACTTC. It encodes CASSIGSSGGYEQYF. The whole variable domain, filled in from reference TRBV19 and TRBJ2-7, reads DGGITQSPKYLFRKEGQNVTLSCEQNLNHDAMYWYRQDPGQGLRLIYYSQIVNDFQKGDIAEGYSVSREKKESFPLTVTSAQKNPTAFYLCASSIGSSGGYEQYFGPGTRLTVT.

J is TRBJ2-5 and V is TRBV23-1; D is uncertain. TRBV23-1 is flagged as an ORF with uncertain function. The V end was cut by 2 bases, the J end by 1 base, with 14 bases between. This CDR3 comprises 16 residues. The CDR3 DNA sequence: TGCGCCAGCAGTCAAACACCCGACAAGTTCCAAGAGACCCAGTACTTC. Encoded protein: CASSQTPDKFQETQYF.

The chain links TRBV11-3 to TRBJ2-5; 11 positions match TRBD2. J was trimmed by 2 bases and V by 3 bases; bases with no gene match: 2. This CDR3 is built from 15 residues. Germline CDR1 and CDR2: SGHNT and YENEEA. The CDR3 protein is CASSFSGREQETQYF. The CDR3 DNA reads TGTGCCAGCAGCTTTAGCGGGAGGGAACAAGAGACCCAGTACTTC.

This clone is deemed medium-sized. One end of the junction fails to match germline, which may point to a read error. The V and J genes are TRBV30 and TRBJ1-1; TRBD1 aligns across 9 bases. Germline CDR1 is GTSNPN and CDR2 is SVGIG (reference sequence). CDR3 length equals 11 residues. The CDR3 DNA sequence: TGTGCCTGGAGTGAAGACGGACAGGGGAGTTTT. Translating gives CAWSEDGQGSF.

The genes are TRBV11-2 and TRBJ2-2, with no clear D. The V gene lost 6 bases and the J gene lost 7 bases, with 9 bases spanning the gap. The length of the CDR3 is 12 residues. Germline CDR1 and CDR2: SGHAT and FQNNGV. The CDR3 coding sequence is TGTGCCAGCAGGTTTAGAGTCGGGGAGCTGTTTTTT. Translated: CASRFRVGELFF. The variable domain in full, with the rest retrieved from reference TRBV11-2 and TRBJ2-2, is EAGVAQSPRYKIIEKRQSVAFWCNPISGHATLYWYQQILGQGPKLLIQFQNNGVVDDSQLPKDRFSAERLKGVDSTLKIQPAKLEDSAVYLCASRFRVGELFFGEGSRLTVL.